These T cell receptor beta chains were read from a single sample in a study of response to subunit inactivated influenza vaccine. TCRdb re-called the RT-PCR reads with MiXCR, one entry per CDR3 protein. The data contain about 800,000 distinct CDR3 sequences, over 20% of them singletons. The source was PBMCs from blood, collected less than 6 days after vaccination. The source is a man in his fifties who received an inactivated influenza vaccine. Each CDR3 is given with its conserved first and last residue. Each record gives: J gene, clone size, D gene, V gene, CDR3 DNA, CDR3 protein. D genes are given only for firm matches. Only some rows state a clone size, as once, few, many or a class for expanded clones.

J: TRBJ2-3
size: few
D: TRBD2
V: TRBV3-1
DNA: TGTGCCAGCAGCCAAGGGACTAGCGGGGTACGCACAGATACGCAGTATTTT
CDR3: CASSQGTSGVRTDTQYF

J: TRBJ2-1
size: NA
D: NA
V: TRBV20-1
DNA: TGCAGTGCTAGAGAAGAGGGGCTAGCGAGTCGGTATGAGCAGTTCTTC
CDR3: CSAREEGLASRYEQFF

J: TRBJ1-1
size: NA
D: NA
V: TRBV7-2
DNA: TGTGCCAGCAGACTGGACAGAGGTACACACACTGAAGCTTTCTTT
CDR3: CASRLDRGTHTEAFF

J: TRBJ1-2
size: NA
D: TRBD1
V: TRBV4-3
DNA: TGCGCCAGCAGCCAAGTTCAGGGGGCCTCGAACTATGGCTACACCTTC
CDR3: CASSQVQGASNYGYTF

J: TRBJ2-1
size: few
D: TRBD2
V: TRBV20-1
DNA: TGCAGTGCCCCCGGGGGGGGTGAGCAGTTCTTC
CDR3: CSAPGGGEQFF

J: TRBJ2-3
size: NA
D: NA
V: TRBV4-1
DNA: TGCGCCAGCAGCCAAGGAGGGTCCCATCCCCTCACAGATACGCAGTATTTT
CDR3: CASSQGGSHPLTDTQYF

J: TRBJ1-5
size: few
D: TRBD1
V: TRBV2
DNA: TGTGCCAGCAGTGAAAGAGGGGGCGGCGTGTCCCAGCATTTT
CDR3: CASSERGGGVSQHF

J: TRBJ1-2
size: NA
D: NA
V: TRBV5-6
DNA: TGTGCCAGCAGCTTCCTTTCTGGCTACACCTTC
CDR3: CASSFLSGYTF

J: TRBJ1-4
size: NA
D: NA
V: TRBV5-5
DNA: TGTGCCAGCAGCTTGGTGAGGGACACCTATGAAAAACTGTTTTTT
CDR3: CASSLVRDTYEKLFF

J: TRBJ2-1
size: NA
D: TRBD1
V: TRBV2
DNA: TGTACCATCAGTTTAGCGAAAATCTGGGACAGGGAATTGAATGAGCAGTTCTTC
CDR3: CTISLAKIWDRELNEQFF

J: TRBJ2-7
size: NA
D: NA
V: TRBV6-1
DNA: TGTGCCAGCCAATTGGGGATGCTCTCCTACGAGCAGTACTTC
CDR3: CASQLGMLSYEQYF

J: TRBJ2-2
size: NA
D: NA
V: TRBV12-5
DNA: TGTGCTAGTGGTTTGGGGGGAGCGAACACCGGGGAGCTGTTTTTT
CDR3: CASGLGGANTGELFF

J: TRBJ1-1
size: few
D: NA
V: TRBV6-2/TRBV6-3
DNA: TGTGCCAGCATCGGAGGGGGGCTCCCGAACACTGAAGCTTTCTTT
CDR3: CASIGGGLPNTEAFF

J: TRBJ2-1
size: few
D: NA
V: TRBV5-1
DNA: TGCGCCAGCGGAGAGGGGGGGGCGCGGGAGTTGTTCTTC
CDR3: CASGEGGARELFF

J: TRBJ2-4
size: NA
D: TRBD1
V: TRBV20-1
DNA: TGCAGTGCTCCTAGACAGGGTTTTTTAAACATTCAGTACTTC
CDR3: CSAPRQGFLNIQYF

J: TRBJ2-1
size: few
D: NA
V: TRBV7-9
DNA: TGTGCCAGCAGCTTAGGCATTTTCGGGGGCAATGAGCAGTTCTTC
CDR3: CASSLGIFGGNEQFF

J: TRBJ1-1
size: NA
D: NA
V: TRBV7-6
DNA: TGTGCCAGCAGCTTAGTCGGGGGACAGAACACTGAAGCTTTCTTT
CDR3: CASSLVGGQNTEAFF

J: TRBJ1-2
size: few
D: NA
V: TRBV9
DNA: TGTGCCAGCAGCGTTCAACCGGGTCCTCTCTATGGCTACACCTTC
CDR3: CASSVQPGPLYGYTF

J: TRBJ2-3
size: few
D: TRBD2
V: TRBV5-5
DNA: TGTGCCAGCAGCCATACTAGCGGGGGGTTTAGCACAGATACGCAGTATTTT
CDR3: CASSHTSGGFSTDTQYF

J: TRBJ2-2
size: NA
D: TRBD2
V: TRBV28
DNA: TGTGCCAGCAGTCCCCTGGCTAGCGGGAGCCCCGGGGAGCTGTTTTTT
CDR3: CASSPLASGSPGELFF

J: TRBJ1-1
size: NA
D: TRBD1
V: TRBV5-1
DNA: TGCGCCAGCAGCTACCTTACAGGGGACGACACTGAAGCTTTCTTT
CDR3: CASSYLTGDDTEAFF

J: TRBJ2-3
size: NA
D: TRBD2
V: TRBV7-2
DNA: TGTGCCAGCATGTTGACTAGCGGGACAGATACGCAGTATTTT
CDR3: CASMLTSGTDTQYF

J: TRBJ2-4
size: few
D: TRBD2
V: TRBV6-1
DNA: TGTGCCAGCAGTGACCAACTAGCGGGAGGTCAGAACATTCAGTACTTC
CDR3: CASSDQLAGGQNIQYF

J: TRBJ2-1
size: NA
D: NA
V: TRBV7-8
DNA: TGTGCCAGCAGCTTAAGGGACCTCTACAATGAGCAGTTCTTC
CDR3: CASSLRDLYNEQFF

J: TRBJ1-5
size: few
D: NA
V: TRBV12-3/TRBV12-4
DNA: TGTGCCAGCAGTTCCCTCCCCAATCAGCCCCAGCATTTT
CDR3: CASSSLPNQPQHF

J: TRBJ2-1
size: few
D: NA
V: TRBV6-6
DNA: TGTGCCAGCAGTTACCAGCAGCCAGGGGTCCAGTTCTTC
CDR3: CASSYQQPGVQFF

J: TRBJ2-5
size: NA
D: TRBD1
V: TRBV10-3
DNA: TGTGCCATCAGTGCGGGACAGGAGGAGACCCAGTACTTC
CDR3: CAISAGQEETQYF

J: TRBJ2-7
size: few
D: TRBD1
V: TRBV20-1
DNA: TGCAGTGCTTTTACAGGGGGCGCCAGCTACGAGCAGTACTTC
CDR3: CSAFTGGASYEQYF

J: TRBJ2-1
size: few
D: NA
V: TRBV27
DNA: TGTGCCAGCAGTTTATCGGTGGGCAGACTCTACAATGAGCAGTTCTTC
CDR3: CASSLSVGRLYNEQFF

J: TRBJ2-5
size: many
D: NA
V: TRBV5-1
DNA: TGCGCCAGCAGCTTGAACAGGGCGCTTCAGGAGACCCAGTACTTC
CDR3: CASSLNRALQETQYF

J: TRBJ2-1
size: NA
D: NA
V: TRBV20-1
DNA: TGCAGTGCTAGTACCCATGAGCAGTTCTTC
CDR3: CSASTHEQFF

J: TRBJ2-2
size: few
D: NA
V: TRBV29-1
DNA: TGCAGCGTTGCTGTCGGCACTGGGGACGGGGAGCTGTTTTTT
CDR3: CSVAVGTGDGELFF

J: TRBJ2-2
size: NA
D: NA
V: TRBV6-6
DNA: TGTGCCAGCAGCGTGGAGGTGGAGCTGTTTTTT
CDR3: CASSVEVELFF

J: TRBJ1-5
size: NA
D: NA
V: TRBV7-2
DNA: TGTGCCAGCAGCTTAGGGGGTAGGGGGCCCCAGCATTTT
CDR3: CASSLGGRGPQHF

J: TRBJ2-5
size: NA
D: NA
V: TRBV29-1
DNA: TGCAGCGTCTCTAGCAAAGAGACCCAGTACTTC
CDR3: CSVSSKETQYF

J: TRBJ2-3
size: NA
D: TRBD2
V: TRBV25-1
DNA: TGTGCCAGCAGTGAGGGACTAGCGGGGGGGAGGACAGATACGCAGTATTTT
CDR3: CASSEGLAGGRTDTQYF

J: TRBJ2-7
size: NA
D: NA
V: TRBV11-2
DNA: TGTGCCAGCAGCTTAGGTGCGCGGCAGTACTACGAGCAGTACTTC
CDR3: CASSLGARQYYEQYF

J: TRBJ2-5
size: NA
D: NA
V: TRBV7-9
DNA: TGTGCCAGCAGCTTAGCGGTATTAAAGGTCCAAGAGACCCAGTACTTC
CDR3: CASSLAVLKVQETQYF

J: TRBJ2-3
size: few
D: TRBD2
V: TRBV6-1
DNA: TGTGCCAGCAGGCCCACCGGGACTAGCGGGCTTAGCACAGATACGCAGTATTTT
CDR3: CASRPTGTSGLSTDTQYF

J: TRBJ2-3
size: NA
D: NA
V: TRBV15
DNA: TGTGCCACCAGCAGAGATGCAGATACGCAGTATTTT
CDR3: CATSRDADTQYF

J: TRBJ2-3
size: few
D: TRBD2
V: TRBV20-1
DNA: TGCAGTGCTCGACATAGCGGGAGTGATACGCAGTATTTT
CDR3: CSARHSGSDTQYF

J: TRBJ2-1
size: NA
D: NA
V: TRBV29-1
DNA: TGCAGCGTTGAACTGTTCAATGAGCAGTTCTTC
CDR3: CSVELFNEQFF

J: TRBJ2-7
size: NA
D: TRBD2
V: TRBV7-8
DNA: TGTGCCAGCAGCTTTATGGGAGGGCACGAGCAGTACTTC
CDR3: CASSFMGGHEQYF

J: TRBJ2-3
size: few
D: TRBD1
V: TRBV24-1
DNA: TGTGCCACAGGAGACAGGGAAACAGATACGCAGTATTTT
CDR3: CATGDRETDTQYF

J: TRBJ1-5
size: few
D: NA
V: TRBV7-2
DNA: TGTGCCAGCAGCCTCGACAAAATTCAGCCCCAGCATTTT
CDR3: CASSLDKIQPQHF

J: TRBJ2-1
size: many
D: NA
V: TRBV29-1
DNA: TGCAGCGCCTATTCAGGGGTGGCCTACAATGAGCAGTTCTTC
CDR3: CSAYSGVAYNEQFF

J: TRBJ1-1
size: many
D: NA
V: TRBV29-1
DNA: TGCAGCGGCCAGGGCTGGAACACTGAAGCTTTCTTT
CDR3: CSGQGWNTEAFF

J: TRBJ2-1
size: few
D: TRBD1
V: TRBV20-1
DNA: TGCAGTGCTTCTAGAAGGGGGCAGTACAATGAGCAGTTCTTC
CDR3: CSASRRGQYNEQFF

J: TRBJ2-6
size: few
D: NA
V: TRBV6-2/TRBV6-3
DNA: TGTGCCAGCAGTACAGGGACTGGGGCCAACGTCCTGACTTTC
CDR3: CASSTGTGANVLTF

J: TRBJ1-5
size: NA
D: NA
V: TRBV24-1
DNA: TGTGCCACCGCAACAGGGTTGGGCAATCAGCCCCAGCATTTT
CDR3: CATATGLGNQPQHF

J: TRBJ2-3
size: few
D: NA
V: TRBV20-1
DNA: TGCAGTGCTAGAGAGGTGGGAGTCACAGATACGCAGTATTTT
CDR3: CSAREVGVTDTQYF

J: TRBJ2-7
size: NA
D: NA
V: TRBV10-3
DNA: TGTGCCATCAGTGGTGGCTACGAGCAGTACTTC
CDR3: CAISGGYEQYF

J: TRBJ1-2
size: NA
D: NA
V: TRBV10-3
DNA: TGTGCCATCGCGGGGGGGACTGGCTACACCTTC
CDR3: CAIAGGTGYTF

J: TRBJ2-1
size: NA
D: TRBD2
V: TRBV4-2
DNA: TGTGCCAGCAGCACCTCCCCCTATACGGCGGGGGGGCTCTCTGAGGTCAATGAGCAGTTCTTC
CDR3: CASSTSPYTAGGLSEVNEQFF

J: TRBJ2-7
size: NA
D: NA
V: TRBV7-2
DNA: TGTGCCAGCAGCGCCGACAGGTCGGGGCTCTACGAGCAGTACTTC
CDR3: CASSADRSGLYEQYF

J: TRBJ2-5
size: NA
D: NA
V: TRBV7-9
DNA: TGTGCCGGCACCGGAGGGACAGCACAAGAGACCCAGTACTTC
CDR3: CAGTGGTAQETQYF

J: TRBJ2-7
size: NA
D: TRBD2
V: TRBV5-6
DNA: TGTGCCAGCAGCTTGCGTTCTAGCGGGGGCTACGAGCAGTACTTC
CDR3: CASSLRSSGGYEQYF

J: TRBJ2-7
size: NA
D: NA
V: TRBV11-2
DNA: TGTGCCAGCAGCTTAGTTCGCAGAACCTACGAGCAGTACTTC
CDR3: CASSLVRRTYEQYF

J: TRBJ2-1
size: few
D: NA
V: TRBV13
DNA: TGTGCCAGCAAAAATGGCGGAAGCTCCTACAATGAGCAGTTCTTC
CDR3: CASKNGGSSYNEQFF

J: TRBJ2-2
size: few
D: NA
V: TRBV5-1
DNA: TGCGCCAGCAGTTCGGGACGGTCCTCGAACACCGGGGAGCTGTTTTTT
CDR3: CASSSGRSSNTGELFF